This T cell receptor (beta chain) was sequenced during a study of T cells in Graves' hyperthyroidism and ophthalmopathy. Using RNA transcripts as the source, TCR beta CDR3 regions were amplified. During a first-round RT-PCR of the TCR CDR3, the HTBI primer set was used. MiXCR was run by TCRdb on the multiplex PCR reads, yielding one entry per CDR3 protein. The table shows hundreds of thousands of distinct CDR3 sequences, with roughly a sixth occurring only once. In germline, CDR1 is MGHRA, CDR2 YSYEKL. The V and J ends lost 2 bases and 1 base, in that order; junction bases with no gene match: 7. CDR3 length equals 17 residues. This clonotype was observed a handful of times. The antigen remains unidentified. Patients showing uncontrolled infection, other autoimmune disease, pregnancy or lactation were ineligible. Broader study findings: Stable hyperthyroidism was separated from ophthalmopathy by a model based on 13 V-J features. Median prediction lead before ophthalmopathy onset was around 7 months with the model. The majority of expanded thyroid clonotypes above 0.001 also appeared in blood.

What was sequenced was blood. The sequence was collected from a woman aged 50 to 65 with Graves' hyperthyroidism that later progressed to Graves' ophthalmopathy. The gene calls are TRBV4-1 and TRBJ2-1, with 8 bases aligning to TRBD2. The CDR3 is CASSQSLASGSYNEQFF. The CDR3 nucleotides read TGCGCCAGCAGCCAATCATTAGCTAGCGGGTCCTACAATGAGCAGTTCTTC.